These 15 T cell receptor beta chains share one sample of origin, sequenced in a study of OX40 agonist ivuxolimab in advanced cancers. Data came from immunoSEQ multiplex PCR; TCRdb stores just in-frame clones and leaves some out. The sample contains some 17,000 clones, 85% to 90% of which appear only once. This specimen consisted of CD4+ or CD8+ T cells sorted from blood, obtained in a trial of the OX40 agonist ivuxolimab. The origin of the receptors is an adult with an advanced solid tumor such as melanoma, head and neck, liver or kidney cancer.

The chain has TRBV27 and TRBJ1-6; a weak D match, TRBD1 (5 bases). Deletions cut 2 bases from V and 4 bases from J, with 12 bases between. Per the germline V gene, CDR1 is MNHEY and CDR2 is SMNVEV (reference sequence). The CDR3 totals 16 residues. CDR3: CASSLIGSGYNSPLHF. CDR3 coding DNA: TGTGCCAGCAGTTTAATAGGGTCAGGGTATAATTCACCCCTCCACTTT.

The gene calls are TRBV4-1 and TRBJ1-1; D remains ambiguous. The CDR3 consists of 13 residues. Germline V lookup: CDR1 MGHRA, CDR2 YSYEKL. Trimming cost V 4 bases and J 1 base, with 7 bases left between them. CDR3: CASSRMENTEAFF. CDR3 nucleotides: TGCGCCAGCAGCCGAATGGAGAACACTGAAGCTTTCTTT.

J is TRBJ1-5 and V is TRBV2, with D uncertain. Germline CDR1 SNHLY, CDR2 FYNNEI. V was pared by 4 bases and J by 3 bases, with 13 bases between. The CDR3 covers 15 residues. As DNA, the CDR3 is TGTGCCAGCAGTGCCCGGGAGCTTATCAATCAGCCCCAGCATTTT. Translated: CASSARELINQPQHF.

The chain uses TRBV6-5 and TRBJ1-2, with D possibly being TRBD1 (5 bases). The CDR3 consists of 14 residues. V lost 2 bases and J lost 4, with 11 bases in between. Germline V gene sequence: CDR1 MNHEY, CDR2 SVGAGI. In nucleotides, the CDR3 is TGTGCCAGCAGTTACGGGCAGGGTACCTATGGCTACACCTTC. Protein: CASSYGQGTYGYTF.

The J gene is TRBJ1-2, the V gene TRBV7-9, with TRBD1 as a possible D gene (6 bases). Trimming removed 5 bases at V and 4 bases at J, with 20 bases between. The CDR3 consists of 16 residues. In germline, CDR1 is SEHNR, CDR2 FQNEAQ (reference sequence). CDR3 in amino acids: CASSRQDTQGAYGYTF. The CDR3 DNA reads TGTGCCAGCAGCCGACAAGATACACAGGGCGCCTATGGCTACACCTTC.

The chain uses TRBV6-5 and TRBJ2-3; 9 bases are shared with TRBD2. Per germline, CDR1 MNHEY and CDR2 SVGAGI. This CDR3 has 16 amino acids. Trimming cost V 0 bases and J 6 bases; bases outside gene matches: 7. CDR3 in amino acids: CASSYSEPGTSDTQYF. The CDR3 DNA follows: TGTGCCAGCAGTTACTCGGAACCGGGGACTAGCGATACGCAGTATTTT.

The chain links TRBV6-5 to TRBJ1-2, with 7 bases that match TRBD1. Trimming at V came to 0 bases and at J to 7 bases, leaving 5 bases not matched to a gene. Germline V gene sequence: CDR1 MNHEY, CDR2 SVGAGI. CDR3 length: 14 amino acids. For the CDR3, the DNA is TGTGCCAGCAGTTACTCGGAGGGGGCTCGTGGCTACACCTTC. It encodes CASSYSEGARGYTF.

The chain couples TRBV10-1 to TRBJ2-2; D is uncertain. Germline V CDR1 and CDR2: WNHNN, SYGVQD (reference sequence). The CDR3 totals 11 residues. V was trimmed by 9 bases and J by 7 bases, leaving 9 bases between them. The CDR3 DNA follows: TGCGCCAGGGCCCGCGGCGGGGAGCTGTTTTTT. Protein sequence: CARARGGELFF.

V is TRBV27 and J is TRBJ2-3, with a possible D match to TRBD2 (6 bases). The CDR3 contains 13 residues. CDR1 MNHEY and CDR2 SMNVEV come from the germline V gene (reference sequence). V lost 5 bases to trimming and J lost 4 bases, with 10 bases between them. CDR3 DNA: TGTGCCAGCAGTCTCGGAGGGTCAGATACGCAGTATTTT. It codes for CASSLGGSDTQYF.

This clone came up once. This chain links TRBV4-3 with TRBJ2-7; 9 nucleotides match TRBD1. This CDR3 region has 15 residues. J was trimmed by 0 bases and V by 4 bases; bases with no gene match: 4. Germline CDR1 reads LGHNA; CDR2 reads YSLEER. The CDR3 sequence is CASSPDRGISYEQYF. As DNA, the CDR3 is TGCGCCAGCAGCCCGGACAGGGGAATCTCCTACGAGCAGTACTTC.

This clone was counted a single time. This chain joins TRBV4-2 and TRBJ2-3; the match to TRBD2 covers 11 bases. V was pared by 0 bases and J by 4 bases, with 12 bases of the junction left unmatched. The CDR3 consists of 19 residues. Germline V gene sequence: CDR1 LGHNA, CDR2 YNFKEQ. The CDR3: CASSQDILSGTSGSDTQYF. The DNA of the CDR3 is TGTGCCAGCAGCCAAGATATTCTTTCCGGGACTAGCGGCTCAGATACGCAGTATTTT.

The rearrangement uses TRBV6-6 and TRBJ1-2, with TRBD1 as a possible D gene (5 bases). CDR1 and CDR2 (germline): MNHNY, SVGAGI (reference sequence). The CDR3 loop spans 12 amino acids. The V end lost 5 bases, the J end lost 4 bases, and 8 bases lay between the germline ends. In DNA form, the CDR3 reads TGTGCCAGCAGTCCTGACAGCTATGGCTACACCTTC. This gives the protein CASSPDSYGYTF.

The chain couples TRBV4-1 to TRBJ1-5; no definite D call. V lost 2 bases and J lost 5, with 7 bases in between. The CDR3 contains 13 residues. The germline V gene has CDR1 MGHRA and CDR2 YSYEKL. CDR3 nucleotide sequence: TGCGCCAGCAGCCAATCCCTCGATCAGCCCCAGCATTTT. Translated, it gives CASSQSLDQPQHF.

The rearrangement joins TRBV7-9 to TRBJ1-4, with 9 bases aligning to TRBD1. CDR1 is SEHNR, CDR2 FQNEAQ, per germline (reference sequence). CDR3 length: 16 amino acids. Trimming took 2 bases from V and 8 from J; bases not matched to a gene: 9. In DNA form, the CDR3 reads TGTGCCAGCAGCTTACCGCCGGGACAGGGAGAGGAAAAACTGTTTTTT. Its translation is CASSLPPGQGEEKLFF.

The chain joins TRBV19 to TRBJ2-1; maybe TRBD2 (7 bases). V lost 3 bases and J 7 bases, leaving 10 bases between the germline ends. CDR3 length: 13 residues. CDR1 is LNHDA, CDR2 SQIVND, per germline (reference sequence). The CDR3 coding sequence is TGTGCCAGTAGTATTGGGGGGGCAAATGAGCAGTTCTTC. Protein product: CASSIGGANEQFF.